The entry below describes one TCR beta chain. In the same sample, other DNA sequences code for this CDR3. The data were taken from a study of shared clonotypes between healthy human individuals. Assay: immunoSEQ multiplex PCR; the TCRdb copy retains only in-frame clones and omits some. The data contain nearly 750,000 clones, roughly 72% of them singletons. The V and J ends lost 0 bases and 8 bases, in that order; junction bases with no gene match: 4. CDR1 and CDR2 (germline): SGHNT, YYREEE (reference sequence). The CDR3 consists of 13 residues. The TCR originated in a woman younger than 45 in good health. V gene TRBV5-4 combines with J gene TRBJ1-2; the match to TRBD1 covers 7 bases. Sequencing was performed on memory CD4+ T cells sorted from blood. Stated subset: CD45RA-negative fraction. CDR3 bases: TGTGCCAGCAGCTTGGAGACAGGGAACGGCTACACCTTC. Encoded protein: CASSLETGNGYTF. The full variable domain, in which reference TRBV5-4 and TRBJ1-2 provide the parts outside the CDR3, is ETGVTQSPTHLIKTRGQQVTLRCSSQSGHNTVSWYQQALGQGPQFIFQYYREEENGRGNFPPRFSGLQFPNYSSELNVNALELDDSALYLCASSLETGNGYTFGSGTRLTVV.